One sample yielded the 11 T cell receptor beta chains listed below, sequenced in a study of T cells in tumors after PD-1 blockade. TCRdb's copy holds only in-frame clones and misses some; the assay was immunoSEQ multiplex PCR. Altogether roughly 50,000 clones are present, around 85% being singletons, with the ten largest covering approximately 4.1%. Here the sequenced sample was PBMCs, taken before anti-PD-1 treatment. These TCRs come from a human donor with basal cell carcinoma.

The chain recombines TRBV6-1 with TRBJ1-2; the D gene is possibly TRBD1 (6 bases). The germline CDR1 and CDR2 sequences are MNHNS and SASEGT. The CDR3 is 15 residues long. Trimming cost V 0 bases and J 2 bases, with 10 bases left between them. In nucleotides, the CDR3 is TGTGCCAGCAGTGAAGCGGTTGACAGGAACTATGGCTACACCTTC. Amino acid sequence: CASSEAVDRNYGYTF.

The chain links TRBV9 to TRBJ2-3, with 9 bases identical to TRBD2. The V and J ends lost 0 bases and 0 bases, in that order; junction bases with no gene match: 2. The CDR3 is 16 amino acids. CDR1 is SGDLS and CDR2 is YYNGEE in the germline V gene. The CDR3 region has the DNA TGTGCCAGCAGCGTAGGGGCGGGGGGGAGCACAGATACGCAGTATTTT. Encoded protein: CASSVGAGGSTDTQYF.

The chain has TRBV5-5 and TRBJ1-3, with D possibly matching TRBD1 (5 bases). Trimming pared 3 bases from V and 3 bases from J, leaving 10 bases between. Per the germline V gene, CDR1 is SGHKS and CDR2 is YYEKEE (reference sequence). CDR3 size: 14 residues. The CDR3 spells CASSWDLSGNTIYF. The CDR3 region has the DNA TGTGCCAGCAGCTGGGACTTAAGTGGAAACACCATATATTTT.

This rearrangement joins TRBV19 to TRBJ2-7; 8 nucleotides agree with TRBD1. V lost 3 bases, J lost 0 bases, and 4 bases stayed unmatched. Per the germline V gene, CDR1 is LNHDA and CDR2 is SQIVND (reference sequence). The CDR3 covers 15 residues. The CDR3 bases are TGTGCCAGTAGTATTGGGACAGGCCTCTCCTACGAGCAGTACTTC. Translated, it gives CASSIGTGLSYEQYF.

This chain uses TRBV21-1 with TRBJ2-7; TRBD1 was called by the table and not checked on the DNA. TRBV21-1 is recorded as a pseudogene. The CDR3 is 18 residues long. The CDR3 DNA follows: TGTGCCAGCAGTAAATTGGACAGGTCTTCTGACCTAGCCTACGAGCAGTACTTC. Residues: CASSKLDRSSDLAYEQYF.

The chain recombines TRBV28 with TRBJ2-1; the match to TRBD2 covers 7 bases. Trimming at V came to 2 bases and at J to 0 bases, leaving 4 bases not matched to a gene. Germline assignment: CDR1 MDHEN and CDR2 SYDVKM. The CDR3 consists of 16 residues. The CDR3: CASSLPGGSSYNEQFF. The CDR3 DNA reads TGTGCCAGCAGTTTACCCGGGGGGAGCTCCTACAATGAGCAGTTCTTC. Combining the CDR3 with reference TRBV28 and TRBJ2-1 gives the whole variable domain DVKVTQSSRYLVKRTGEKVFLECVQDMDHENMFWYRQDPGLGLRLIYFSYDVKMKEKGDIPEGYSVSREKKERFSLILESASTNQTSMYLCASSLPGGSSYNEQFFGPGTRLTVL.

This clone was counted a few times. The rearrangement uses TRBV2 and TRBJ1-2; 8 bases are shared with TRBD1. Trimming cost V 6 bases and J 7 bases; bases outside gene matches: 7. CDR1 and CDR2 (germline): SNHLY, FYNNEI. This CDR3 spans 13 amino acids. Here the CDR3 DNA reads TGTGCCAGCAGGCAGACAGGGGATGGTGGCTACACCTTC. Translated: CASRQTGDGGYTF.

The rearrangement joins TRBV30 to TRBJ2-7, with 9 bases aligning to TRBD1. The CDR3 spans 13 residues. With V trimmed by 6 bases and J by 3 bases, 6 bases remained unmatched. Germline V gene sequence: CDR1 GTSNPN, CDR2 SVGIG (reference sequence). The CDR3 reads CACKDRGFYEQYF. Here the CDR3 DNA reads TGTGCCTGTAAGGACAGGGGATTCTACGAGCAGTACTTC.

The chain employs TRBV18 and TRBJ1-1, with D perhaps TRBD1 (6 bases). Trimming left V 0 bases short and J 0 bases short, with 11 bases between. The CDR3 totals 16 residues. Germline lookup yields CDR1 KGHSH and CDR2 LQKENI. DNA of the CDR3: TGTGCCAGCTCACCACCGATTCAGGGGATGAACACTGAAGCTTTCTTT. Its protein product is CASSPPIQGMNTEAFF.

The J gene is TRBJ1-6, the V gene TRBV27; D is unresolved. V lost 3 bases and J 4 bases, leaving 13 bases between the germline ends. The CDR3 is made up of 16 amino acids. Germline-derived CDR1 and CDR2 are MNHEY and SMNVEV (reference sequence). CDR3 sequence: CASSLSREQYNSPLHF. In nucleotides, the CDR3 is TGTGCCAGCAGTTTGTCTCGGGAACAATATAATTCACCCCTCCACTTT.

This clone occurred a few times. The chain recombines TRBV11-3 with TRBJ1-1, with D maybe TRBD1 (6 bases). The V gene lost 5 bases and the J gene lost 5 bases, with 15 bases spanning the gap. The CDR3 has 14 amino acids. CDR1 is SGHNT and CDR2 is YENEEA in the germline V gene. In DNA form, the CDR3 reads TGTGCCAGCAGCCCCGGACAGTCCTCAACTGAAGCTTTCTTT. This gives the protein CASSPGQSSTEAFF.